This T cell receptor beta chain was captured by sequencing in a study of blood T cell repertoires in COVID-19. Whole-study context: COVID-19 samples from acute and convalescent phases originated in the United States, Italy and Spain.

In germline, CDR1 is SQVTM, CDR2 ANQGSEA. The ends lost 3 bases at V and 5 bases at J; junction bases unmatched: 4. The CDR3 loop spans 13 amino acids. Enrolled during active infection, Seattle patients were then followed longitudinally. In the original workflow: Researchers report that nucleated cell counts were estimated from reference gene primer amplification. TCRdb keeps only in-frame clones here, not all; method: immunoSEQ multiplex PCR. Clonal size and the V and J genes are those of that table, whereas D and trimming came from the DNA. The repertoire holds approximately 50,000 clones, with around 80% as singletons.

The receptor comes from an elderly woman with COVID-19, enrolled during active disease. Sequenced input: peripheral blood. V gene TRBV29-1 combines with J gene TRBJ2-5, with TRBD2 matching over 9 bases. The CDR3: CSVDAGGLETQYF. The CDR3 DNA sequence: TGCAGCGTTGATGCGGGAGGGCTGGAGACCCAGTACTTC. Together with reference TRBV29-1 and TRBJ2-5, the CDR3 gives the full variable domain: SAVISQKPSRDICQRGTSLTIQCQVDSQVTMMFWYRQQPGQSLTLIATANQGSEATYESGFVIDKFPISRPNLTFSTLTVSNMSPEDSSIYLCSVDAGGLETQYFGPGTRLLVL.